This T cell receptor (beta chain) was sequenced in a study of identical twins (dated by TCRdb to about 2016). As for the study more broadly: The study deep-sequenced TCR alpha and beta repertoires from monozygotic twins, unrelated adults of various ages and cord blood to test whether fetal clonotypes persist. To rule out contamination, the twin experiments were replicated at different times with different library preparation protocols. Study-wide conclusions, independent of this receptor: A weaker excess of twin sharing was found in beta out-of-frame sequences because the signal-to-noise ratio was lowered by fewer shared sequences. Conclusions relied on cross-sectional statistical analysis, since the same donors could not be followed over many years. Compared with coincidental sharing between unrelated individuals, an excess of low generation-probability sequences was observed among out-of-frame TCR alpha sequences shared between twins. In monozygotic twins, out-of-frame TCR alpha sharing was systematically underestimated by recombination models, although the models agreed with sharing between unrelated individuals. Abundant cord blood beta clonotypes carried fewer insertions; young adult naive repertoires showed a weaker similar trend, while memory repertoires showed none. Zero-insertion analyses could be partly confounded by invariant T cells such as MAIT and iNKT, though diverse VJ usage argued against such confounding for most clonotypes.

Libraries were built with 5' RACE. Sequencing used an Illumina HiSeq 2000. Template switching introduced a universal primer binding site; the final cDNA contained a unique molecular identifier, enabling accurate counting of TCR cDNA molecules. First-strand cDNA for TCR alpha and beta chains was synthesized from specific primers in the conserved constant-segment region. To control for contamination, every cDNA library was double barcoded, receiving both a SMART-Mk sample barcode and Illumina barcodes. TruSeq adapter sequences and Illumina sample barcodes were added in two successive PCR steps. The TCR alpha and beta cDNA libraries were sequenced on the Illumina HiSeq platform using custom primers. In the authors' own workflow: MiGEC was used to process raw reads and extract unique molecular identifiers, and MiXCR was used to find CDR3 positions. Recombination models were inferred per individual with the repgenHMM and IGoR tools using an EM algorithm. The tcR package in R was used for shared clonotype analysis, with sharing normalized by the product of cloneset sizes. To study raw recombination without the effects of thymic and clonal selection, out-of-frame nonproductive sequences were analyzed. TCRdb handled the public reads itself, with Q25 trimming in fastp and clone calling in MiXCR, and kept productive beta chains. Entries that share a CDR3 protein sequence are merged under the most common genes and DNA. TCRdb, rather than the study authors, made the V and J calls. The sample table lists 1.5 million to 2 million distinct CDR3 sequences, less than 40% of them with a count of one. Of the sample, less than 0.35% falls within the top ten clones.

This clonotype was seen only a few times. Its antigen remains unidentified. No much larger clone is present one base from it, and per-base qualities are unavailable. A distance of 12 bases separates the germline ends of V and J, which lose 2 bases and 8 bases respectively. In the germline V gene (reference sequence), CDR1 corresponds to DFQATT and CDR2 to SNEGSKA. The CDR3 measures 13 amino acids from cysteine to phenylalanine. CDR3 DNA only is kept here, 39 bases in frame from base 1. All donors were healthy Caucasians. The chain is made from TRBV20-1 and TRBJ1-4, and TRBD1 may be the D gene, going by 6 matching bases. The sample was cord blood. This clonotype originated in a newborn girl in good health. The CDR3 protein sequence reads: CSARKRGDEKLFF. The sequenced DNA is TGCAGTGCTAGAAAGAGGGGGGACGAAAAACTGTTTTTT.